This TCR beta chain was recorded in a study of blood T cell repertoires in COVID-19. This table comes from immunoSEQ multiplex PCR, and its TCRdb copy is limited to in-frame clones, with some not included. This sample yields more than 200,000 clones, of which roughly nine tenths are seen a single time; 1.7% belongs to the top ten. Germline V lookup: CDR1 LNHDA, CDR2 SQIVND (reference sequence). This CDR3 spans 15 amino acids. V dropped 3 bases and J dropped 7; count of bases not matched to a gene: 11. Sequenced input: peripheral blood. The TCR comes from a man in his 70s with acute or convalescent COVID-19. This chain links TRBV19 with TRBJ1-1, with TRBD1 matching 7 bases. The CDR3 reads CASSINGRGLGEAFF. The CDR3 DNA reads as TGTGCCAGTAGTATCAATGGCAGGGGGTTGGGTGAAGCTTTCTTT.